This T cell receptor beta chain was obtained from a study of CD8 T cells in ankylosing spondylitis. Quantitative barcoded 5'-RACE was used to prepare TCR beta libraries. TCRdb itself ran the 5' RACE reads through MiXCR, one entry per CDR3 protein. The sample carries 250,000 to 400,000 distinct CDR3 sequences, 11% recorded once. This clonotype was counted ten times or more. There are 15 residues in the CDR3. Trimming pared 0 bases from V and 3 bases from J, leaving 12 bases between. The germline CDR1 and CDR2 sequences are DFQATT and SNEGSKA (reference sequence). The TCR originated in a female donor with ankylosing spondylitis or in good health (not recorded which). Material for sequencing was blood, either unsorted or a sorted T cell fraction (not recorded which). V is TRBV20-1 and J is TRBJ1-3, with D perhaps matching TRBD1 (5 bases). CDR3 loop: CSARDRGGLGNTIYF. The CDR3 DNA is TGCAGTGCTAGAGATCGGGGGGGACTTGGAAACACCATATATTTT.